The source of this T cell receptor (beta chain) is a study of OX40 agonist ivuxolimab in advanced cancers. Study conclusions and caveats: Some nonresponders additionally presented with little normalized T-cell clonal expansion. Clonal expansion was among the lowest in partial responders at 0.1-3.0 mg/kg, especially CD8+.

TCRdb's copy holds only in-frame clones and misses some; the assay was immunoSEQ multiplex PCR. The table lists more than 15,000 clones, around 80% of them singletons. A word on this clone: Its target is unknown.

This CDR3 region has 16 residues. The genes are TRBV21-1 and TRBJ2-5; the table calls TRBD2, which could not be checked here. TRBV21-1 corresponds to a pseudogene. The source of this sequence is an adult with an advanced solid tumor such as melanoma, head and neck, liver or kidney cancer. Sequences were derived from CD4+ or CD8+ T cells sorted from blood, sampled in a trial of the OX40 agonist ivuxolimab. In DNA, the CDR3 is TGTGCCAGCAGCAAAGGGGGGGGGCTACTCCAAGAGACCCAGTACTTC. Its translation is CASSKGGGLLQETQYF.